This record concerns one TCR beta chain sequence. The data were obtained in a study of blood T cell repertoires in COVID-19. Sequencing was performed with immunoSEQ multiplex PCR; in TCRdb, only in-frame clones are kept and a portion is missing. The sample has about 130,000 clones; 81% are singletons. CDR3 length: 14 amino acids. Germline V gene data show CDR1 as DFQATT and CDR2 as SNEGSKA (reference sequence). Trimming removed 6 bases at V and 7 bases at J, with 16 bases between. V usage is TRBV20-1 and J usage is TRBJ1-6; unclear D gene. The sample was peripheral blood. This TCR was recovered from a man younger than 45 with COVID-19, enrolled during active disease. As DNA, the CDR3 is TGCAGTGCCAGTGACCGAACGGGGAATTCACCCCTCCACTTT. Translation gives CSASDRTGNSPLHF.